The 18 T cell receptor beta chains below were found in one sample sequenced in a study of shared clonotypes between healthy human individuals. Measured with immunoSEQ multiplex PCR; TCRdb has only the in-frame clones, and not every one. The sample has 2,500,000 or so clones; more than 80% are singletons. What was sequenced was naive CD4+ T cells sorted from blood. The subset: CD45RA+ positively selected. The receptors shown here come from a young man in good health.

The chain has TRBV2 and TRBJ2-1, with a tentative D call TRBD2 (5 bases). CDR1 and CDR2 from the germline V gene are SNHLY and FYNNEI. The CDR3 spans 12 residues. V lost 6 bases and J 14 bases, leaving 17 bases between the germline ends. The CDR3 reads CASRSETKSEFF. DNA of the CDR3: TGTGCCAGCAGATCCGAGACTAAGAGCGAGTTCTTC.

Concerning this clone: The sample holds other DNA sequences that translate to the same CDR3. The chain is built from TRBV5-4 and TRBJ2-2; 9 bases fit TRBD2. V trimming: 4 bases; J trimming: 2 bases; junction bases outside the gene matches: 3. Per germline, CDR1 SGHNT and CDR2 YYREEE (reference sequence). The CDR3 length is 15 residues. The chain's CDR3 is CASSLAGSNTGELFF. As DNA, the CDR3 is TGTGCCAGCAGCCTAGCGGGGTCTAACACCGGGGAGCTGTTTTTT.

V usage is TRBV5-6 and J usage is TRBJ1-5; no clear D. The CDR3 totals 15 residues. Trimming stripped 4 bases from V and 1 base from J, with 12 bases between. CDR1 and CDR2 (germline): SGHDT, YYEEEE. The CDR3 nucleotides read TGTGCCAGCAGCCGATCTTTGGGGAGCAATCAGCCCCAGCATTTT. Its protein is CASSRSLGSNQPQHF.

This sequence joins TRBV6-5 and TRBJ1-1, with TRBD1 matching 7 bases. V shed 6 bases and J 6 bases; nucleotides not matched to a gene: 10. The CDR3 consists of 14 residues. Germline CDR1 MNHEY, CDR2 SVGAGI. CDR3 protein: CASSPRKGASEAFF. The CDR3 nucleotides read TGTGCCAGCAGCCCTCGGAAGGGGGCATCTGAAGCTTTCTTT.

This clone was counted a single time. The J gene is TRBJ2-3, the V gene TRBV5-1, with 7 bases fitting TRBD1. CDR3 length: 14 amino acids. With V trimmed by 4 bases and J by 4 bases, 6 bases remained unmatched. Germline values: CDR1 SGHRS, CDR2 YFSETQ. In DNA, the CDR3 is TGCGCCAGCAGCGGGGACAGTTGGGCAGATACGCAGTATTTT. Protein product: CASSGDSWADTQYF.

This clone occurred once. The CDR3 reads CASSTSYNEQYF. CDR3 coding DNA: TGTGCCAGCAGCACCAGTTACAACGAGCAGTACTTC. The chain employs TRBV7-8 and TRBJ2-5; D is unresolved. The end of the DNA aligns better with TRBJ2-7, so the J call may be wrong. The CDR3 length is 12 residues. Germline loops: CDR1 SGHVS, CDR2 FQNEAQ.

The rearrangement joins TRBV6-5 to TRBJ1-5; D is possibly TRBD1 (6 bases). The germline CDR1 and CDR2 sequences are MNHEY and SVGAGI. V lost 5 bases and J lost 5, with 13 bases in between. This CDR3 has 14 residues. The chain's CDR3 is CASSHRERDQPQHF. CDR3 bases: TGTGCCAGCAGTCACAGGGAGCGCGATCAGCCCCAGCATTTT.

V is TRBV7-9 and J is TRBJ2-7, with TRBD2 matching 12 bases. The length of the CDR3 is 17 residues. V dropped 2 bases and J dropped 5; count of bases not matched to a gene: 10. CDR1 and CDR2 from the germline V gene are SEHNR and FQNEAQ (reference sequence). This CDR3 reads CASSLRGKTSGSHEQYF. The CDR3 DNA sequence: TGTGCCAGCAGCTTACGCGGTAAGACTAGCGGGAGCCACGAGCAGTACTTC. Variable domain in full (rest from reference TRBV7-9 and TRBJ2-7): DTGVSQNPRHKITKRGQNVTFRCDPISEHNRLYWYRQTLGQGPEFLTYFQNEAQLEKSRLLSDRFSAERPKGSFSTLEIQRTEQGDSAMYLCASSLRGKTSGSHEQYFGPGTRLTVT.

The chain has TRBV5-4 and TRBJ2-7; D may be TRBD1 (5 bases). V shed 0 bases and J shed 0 bases, with 7 bases lying between them. This CDR3 contains 14 residues. Germline CDR1 SGHNT, CDR2 YYREEE (reference sequence). The CDR3 protein is CASSLGDSSYEQYF. The CDR3 DNA reads TGTGCCAGCAGCTTGGGTGACAGCTCCTACGAGCAGTACTTC.

V and J are TRBV10-3 and TRBJ2-5, with 9 positions matching TRBD2. Germline values: CDR1 ENHRY, CDR2 SYGVKD. V was pared by 10 bases and J by 1 base, with 10 bases of the junction left unmatched. CDR3 length: 15 residues. CDR3 nucleotide sequence: TGTGCCACTGGGGCGGGAGGGCCATCCCAAGAGACCCAGTACTTC. Translation gives CATGAGGPSQETQYF.

This chain links TRBV29-1 with TRBJ2-3; 9 nucleotides agree with TRBD1. CDR1 SQVTM and CDR2 ANQGSEA come from the germline V gene. The CDR3 consists of 15 residues. Germline trimming cut 4 bases from V and 2 bases from J; bases unmatched to any gene: 7. In nucleotides, the CDR3 is TGCAGCGTTGTCCTGACAGGGGGTCCCACAGATACGCAGTATTTT. Translation: CSVVLTGGPTDTQYF.

The genes are TRBV5-4 and TRBJ1-2; D perhaps matches TRBD1 (5 bases). With 4 bases removed from V and 4 bases from J, the gap between germline ends came to 17 bases. CDR1 and CDR2 (germline): SGHNT, YYREEE (reference sequence). The CDR3 runs to 15 residues. CDR3 DNA sequence: TGTGCCAGCAGCCGTCCCGAGGGACGGGGCTATGGCTACACCTTC. Translated: CASSRPEGRGYGYTF.

The chain couples TRBV5-1 to TRBJ2-7; TRBD2 agrees at 11 bases. The V gene end was trimmed by 0 bases and the J gene end by 6 bases; junction bases not matched to a gene: 2. Germline assignment: CDR1 SGHRS and CDR2 YFSETQ. The CDR3 consists of 14 residues. The CDR3 loop is CASSLGLAGLEQYF. CDR3 nucleotide sequence: TGCGCCAGCAGCTTGGGACTAGCGGGACTCGAGCAGTACTTC.

The chain has TRBV10-2 and TRBJ2-6; no definite D call. The CDR3 sequence is 15 residues long. Germline assignment: CDR1 WSHSY and CDR2 SAAADI. The V and J ends lost 5 bases and 2 bases respectively, with 10 bases between them. CDR3 residues: CASSQTRPGANVLTF. The CDR3 nucleotides are TGCGCCAGCAGTCAGACACGCCCTGGGGCCAACGTCCTGACTTTC.

In this sample, this clone turned up once. The CDR3 sequence: CASSQESGISYEQYF. CDR3 DNA: TGCGCCAGCAGCCAAGAGTCCGGGATCTCCTACGAGCAGTACTTC. V and J are TRBV4-1 and TRBJ2-7, with D perhaps matching TRBD2 (5 bases). Trimming left V 0 bases short and J 0 bases short, with 9 bases between. The CDR3 sequence is 15 residues long. CDR1 is MGHRA and CDR2 is YSYEKL in the germline V gene.

The CDR3 protein is CASSYVRGVSETQYF. The CDR3 coding sequence is TGTGCCAGCAGTTACGTCAGGGGAGTGAGCGAGACCCAGTACTTC. This chain uses TRBV6-5 with TRBJ2-5; a weak D match, TRBD1 (6 bases). The V end was cut by 2 bases, the J end by 5 bases, with 15 bases between. Germline V gene lookup returns CDR1 MNHEY and CDR2 SVGAGI. The CDR3 loop spans 15 amino acids.

The rearrangement links TRBV30 to TRBJ2-5; TRBD1 aligns across 7 bases. V dropped 5 bases and J dropped 5; count of bases not matched to a gene: 8. Germline CDR1 and CDR2: GTSNPN and SVGIG (reference sequence). The CDR3 covers 13 residues. Written as DNA, the CDR3 is TGTGCCTGGGAGACCAACAGGGGTGAGACCCAGTACTTC. Translated, it gives CAWETNRGETQYF.

This chain connects TRBV4-1 to TRBJ2-3, with D perhaps being TRBD1 or TRBD2 (5 bases each). The CDR3 totals 14 residues. V lost 2 bases to trimming and J lost 7 bases, with 13 bases between them. Germline CDR1 MGHRA, CDR2 YSYEKL. The CDR3 sequence: CASSQRGVENTQYF. The DNA for the CDR3 is TGCGCCAGCAGCCAAAGAGGGGTCGAGAATACGCAGTATTTT.